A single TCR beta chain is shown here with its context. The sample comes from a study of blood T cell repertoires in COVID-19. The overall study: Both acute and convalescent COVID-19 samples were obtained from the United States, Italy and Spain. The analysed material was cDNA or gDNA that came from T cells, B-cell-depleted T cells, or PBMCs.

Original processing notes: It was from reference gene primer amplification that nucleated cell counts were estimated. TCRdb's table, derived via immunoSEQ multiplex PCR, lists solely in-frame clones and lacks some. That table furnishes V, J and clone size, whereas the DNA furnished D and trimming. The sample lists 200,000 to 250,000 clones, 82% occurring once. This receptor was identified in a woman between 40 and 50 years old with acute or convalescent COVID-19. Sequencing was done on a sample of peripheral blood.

CDR3 nucleotides: TGCGCCAGCAGCGCGACGACAGGGCGCTTTACTGAAGCTTTCTTT. Translated, it gives CASSATTGRFTEAFF. The genes are TRBV5-1 and TRBJ1-1; 7 bases fit TRBD1. Per germline, CDR1 SGHRS and CDR2 YFSETQ. The ends lost 4 bases at V and 5 bases at J; junction bases unmatched: 11. CDR3 size: 15 residues.